This TCR beta chain is drawn from a study of T cells expressing NK-cell markers. After re-calling the 5' RACE reads, TCRdb lists one entry per CDR3 protein, DNA absent. The sample table sets out hundreds of thousands of distinct CDR3 sequences. Turning to this clonotype: What it binds is not known.

Study conclusions and caveats: HCMV specificity of expanded NKG2C+ T cell clones remained unclear. Dominant NKG2C+ clonotypes accounted for about 1.0-7.0% of CD8+ T cells in roughly 6 donors.

The CDR3 has 13 residues. The sequenced sample consisted of blood T cells: a sorted CD56 or NKG2C T cell subset, CD4+ or CD8+ T cells, or bulk PBMC T cells (not recorded which). This sequence was found in a woman between 18 and 75 years old in good health. The genes are TRBV12-3 or TRBV12-4 and TRBJ1-1. The CDR3 spells CASSTTMNTEAFF.